This passage covers 20 T cell receptor beta chains from one sample sequenced in a study of cytomegalovirus exposure and HLA in healthy donors. The PCR employed 60 Vbeta primers together with 13 Jbeta primers. Libraries were prepared by immunoSEQ multiplex PCR; TCRdb keeps only in-frame clonotypes and omits some of them. The repertoire includes approximately 160,000 clones, around 77% of them detected once, and 1% sits in the top ten. Sequences were obtained from PBMCs. The receptors derive from a woman in her fifties or sixties in good health and CMV-seropositive.

V gene TRBV29-1 combines with J gene TRBJ1-3; TRBD1 matches at 9 bases. The CDR3 is 13 residues long. CDR1 is SQVTM, CDR2 ANQGSEA, per germline. Trimming took 6 bases from V and 4 from J; bases not matched to a gene: 4. The CDR3 DNA reads TGCAGCGTCACAGGGGGCTACGGAAACACCATATATTTT. Its protein is CSVTGGYGNTIYF.

The chain joins TRBV9 to TRBJ2-3, with TRBD2 identical over 13 bases. Looked up from germline, CDR1 is SGDLS and CDR2 is YYNGEE. CDR3 length: 19 residues. The J segment lost 2 bases and the V segment lost 0 bases, leaving 9 bases of the junction unmatched. For the CDR3, the DNA is TGTGCCAGCAGCGTAGCGCTGACTAGCGGGAGGCTTTACACAGATACGCAGTATTTT. It encodes CASSVALTSGRLYTDTQYF.

This clone has just one count. The chain recombines TRBV6-5 with TRBJ2-1; D call uncertain. The germline gives CDR1 MNHEY, CDR2 SVGAGI. Trimming stripped 4 bases from V and 6 bases from J, with 7 bases between. The CDR3 contains 12 residues. The DNA of the CDR3 is TGTGCCAGCAGTTCCTTTAGCAATGAGCAGTTCTTC. It specifies CASSSFSNEQFF.

This chain links TRBV7-9 with TRBJ2-7; 8 bases line up with TRBD1. The CDR3 sequence is 17 residues long. The germline CDR1 and CDR2 sequences are SEHNR and FQNEAQ (reference sequence). Germline trimming cut 3 bases from V and 5 bases from J; bases unmatched to any gene: 15. Written as DNA, the CDR3 is TGTGCCAGCAGCTTGACTGTCAGGACAGGGATATTCGACGAGCAGTACTTC. Amino acid sequence: CASSLTVRTGIFDEQYF. Complete variable domain (other parts from reference TRBV7-9 and TRBJ2-7): DTGVSQNPRHKITKRGQNVTFRCDPISEHNRLYWYRQTLGQGPEFLTYFQNEAQLEKSRLLSDRFSAERPKGSFSTLEIQRTEQGDSAMYLCASSLTVRTGIFDEQYFGPGTRLTVT.

The chain combines TRBV9 with TRBJ1-5; TRBD1 might be the D (5 bases). The CDR3 has 15 amino acids. The V end lost 4 bases, the J end lost 6 bases, and 17 bases lay between the germline ends. Germline V CDR1 and CDR2: SGDLS, YYNGEE. The CDR3 sequence: CASSSSRGVGQPQHF. In nucleotides, the CDR3 is TGTGCCAGCAGCTCGTCCCGGGGGGTTGGTCAGCCCCAGCATTTT.

The chain combines TRBV9 with TRBJ1-1, with D tentatively TRBD1 (5 bases). CDR3 length equals 14 residues. Germline V lookup: CDR1 SGDLS, CDR2 YYNGEE. Trimming left V 2 bases short and J 1 base short, with 9 bases between. CDR3 sequence reads: CASSVGLSNTEAFF. In DNA, the CDR3 is TGTGCCAGCAGCGTGGGACTGTCGAACACTGAAGCTTTCTTT.

V usage is TRBV2 and J usage is TRBJ2-5; the match to TRBD2 covers 11 bases. Germline V gene data show CDR1 as SNHLY and CDR2 as FYNNEI. The CDR3 is made up of 16 amino acids. The junction had 8 bases not matched to a gene; V was cut back by 3 bases and J by 5 bases. This CDR3 reads CASSDSILAGEETQYF. CDR3 sequence (DNA): TGTGCCAGCAGTGACTCGATACTAGCGGGGGAGGAGACCCAGTACTTC.

Notes on this clone: The same CDR3 is also encoded by other DNA sequences in this sample. The rearrangement uses TRBV15 and TRBJ1-2; D remains unclear. Trimming shortened V by 6 bases and J by 3 bases, and 17 bases separated the two germline ends. The CDR3 is made up of 15 amino acids. CDR1 and CDR2 from the germline V gene are LNHNV and YYDKDF (reference sequence). The CDR3 nucleotides are TGTGCCACCAGGGCCAGCAGGAACTCTTACTATGGCTACACCTTC. Amino acid sequence: CATRASRNSYYGYTF.

This rearrangement joins TRBV29-1 to TRBJ1-1; 9 bases align to TRBD1. The V and J ends lost 7 bases and 2 bases, in that order; junction bases with no gene match: 8. The CDR3 covers 14 residues. Germline CDR1 is SQVTM and CDR2 is ANQGSEA. The CDR3 DNA reads TGCAGCGCACGGACAGGGGCCGGCAACACTGAAGCTTTCTTT. Protein sequence: CSARTGAGNTEAFF.

This chain connects TRBV4-2 to TRBJ2-5; D not certain. Germline CDR1 LGHNA, CDR2 YNFKEQ. The CDR3 spans 13 residues. Trimming left V 1 base short and J 5 bases short, with 8 bases between. In DNA form, the CDR3 reads TGTGCCAGCAGCCAAGGAGCTGCCGAGACCCAGTACTTC. As protein: CASSQGAAETQYF.

The V gene is TRBV9, the J gene TRBJ1-1; a weak D match, TRBD1 (5 bases). The CDR3 runs 14 residues. Germline assignment: CDR1 SGDLS and CDR2 YYNGEE. V lost 0 bases and J lost 5, with 11 bases in between. CDR3 coding DNA: TGTGCCAGCAGCGTAGACGCAGGGCAAACTGAAGCTTTCTTT. It specifies CASSVDAGQTEAFF.

The V gene is TRBV29-1, the J gene TRBJ1-1, with D maybe TRBD1 (5 bases). Per germline, CDR1 SQVTM and CDR2 ANQGSEA. Trimming stripped 5 bases from V and 7 bases from J, with 17 bases between. The CDR3 has 13 amino acids. The CDR3 region is CSVLQVDRFEAFF. In nucleotides, the CDR3 is TGCAGCGTTTTACAGGTGGATCGATTTGAAGCTTTCTTT.

This clone was seen only a few times. The chain has TRBV7-9 and TRBJ2-1; 8 nucleotides align to TRBD2. CDR3 size: 16 residues. V lost 3 bases to trimming and J lost 9 bases; unmatched junction nucleotides: 13. Germline CDR1 reads SEHNR; CDR2 reads FQNEAQ (reference sequence). The CDR3 bases are TGTGCCAGCAGCTTTGTCCCGGGACTAGAGTCGGTTGAGCAGTTCTTC. Translated, it gives CASSFVPGLESVEQFF.

Only one count was recorded for this clone. The chain's CDR3 is CASSHRDSYEKLFF. CDR3 DNA sequence: TGTGCCAGCAGCCACCGGGACAGCTATGAAAAACTGTTTTTT. The chain combines TRBV7-9 with TRBJ1-4; 7 nucleotides align to TRBD1. CDR1 is SEHNR, CDR2 FQNEAQ, per germline (reference sequence). The CDR3 length is 14 residues. V gave up 5 bases and J gave up 6 bases; unmatched junction bases: 6.

V usage is TRBV5-1 and J usage is TRBJ2-6; D call uncertain. Germline CDR1 reads SGHRS; CDR2 reads YFSETQ. This CDR3 region has 15 residues. The V and J ends lost 0 bases and 2 bases respectively, with 6 bases between them. CDR3 amino acids: CASSLDSAGANVLTF. DNA of the CDR3: TGCGCCAGCAGCTTGGATTCCGCTGGGGCCAACGTCCTGACTTTC.

J is TRBJ1-5 and V is TRBV4-3; weak D call: TRBD1 (6 bases). Trimming pared 1 base from V and 9 bases from J, leaving 13 bases between. The CDR3 covers 14 residues. Germline assignment: CDR1 LGHNA and CDR2 YSLEER. The CDR3 nucleotides read TGCGCCAGCAGCCAAGCAATACAGGGTACGCCCCAGCATTTT. Its protein product is CASSQAIQGTPQHF.

The V gene is TRBV2, the J gene TRBJ2-4; D gene unclear. V was clipped by 2 bases and J by 6 bases, with 11 bases between them. Germline CDR1 reads SNHLY; CDR2 reads FYNNEI. This CDR3 has 14 residues. CDR3 coding DNA: TGTGCCAGCAGTGAATTGAAAGCCCTAAACATTCAGTACTTC. Amino acids: CASSELKALNIQYF.

The V and J genes are TRBV28 and TRBJ1-5; D call uncertain. The V and J ends lost 1 base and 1 base respectively, with 8 bases between them. CDR1 and CDR2 (germline): MDHEN, SYDVKM. This CDR3 comprises 15 residues. DNA of the CDR3: TGTGCCAGCAGTTTATTTGAGACAAGCAATCAGCCCCAGCATTTT. It encodes CASSLFETSNQPQHF.

The count of this clone is one. The chain's CDR3 is CASSSNPRDRPPPRYF. The CDR3 DNA follows: TGCGCCAGCAGCTCTAATCCCCGGGACAGGCCACCTCCGAGGTACTTC. This chain links TRBV5-1 with TRBJ2-7, with 8 positions matching TRBD1. J lost 12 bases, V lost 3 bases, and 20 bases had no gene match. Germline CDR1 and CDR2: SGHRS and YFSETQ. The CDR3 is 16 residues long. The complete variable domain, with remaining parts taken from reference TRBV5-1 and TRBJ2-7, reads KAGVTQTPRYLIKTRGQQVTLSCSPISGHRSVSWYQQTPGQGLQFLFEYFSETQRNKGNFPGRFSGRQFSNSRSEMNVSTLELGDSALYLCASSSNPRDRPPPRYFGPGTRLTVT.

The rearrangement links TRBV28 to TRBJ1-1, with TRBD1 matching 8 bases. This CDR3 is 15 amino acids long. CDR1 MDHEN and CDR2 SYDVKM come from the germline V gene. V shed 1 base, J shed 3 bases, and the junction held 4 bases outside the gene matches. CDR3 DNA: TGTGCCAGCAGTTTATCCCGCAGGGGGCACACTGAAGCTTTCTTT. As protein: CASSLSRRGHTEAFF. Supplemented by reference TRBV28 and TRBJ1-1, the full variable domain reads DVKVTQSSRYLVKRTGEKVFLECVQDMDHENMFWYRQDPGLGLRLIYFSYDVKMKEKGDIPEGYSVSREKKERFSLILESASTNQTSMYLCASSLSRRGHTEAFFGQGTRLTVV.